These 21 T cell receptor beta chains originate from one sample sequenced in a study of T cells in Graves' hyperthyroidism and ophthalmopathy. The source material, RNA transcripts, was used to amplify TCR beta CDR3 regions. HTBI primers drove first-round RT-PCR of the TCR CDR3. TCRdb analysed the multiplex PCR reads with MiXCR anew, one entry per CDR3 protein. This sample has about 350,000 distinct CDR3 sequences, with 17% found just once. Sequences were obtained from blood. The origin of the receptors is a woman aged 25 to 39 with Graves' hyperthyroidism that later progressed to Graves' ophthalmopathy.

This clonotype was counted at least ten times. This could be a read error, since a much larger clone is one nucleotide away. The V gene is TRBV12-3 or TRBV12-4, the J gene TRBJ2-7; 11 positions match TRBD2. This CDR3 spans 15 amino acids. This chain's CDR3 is CASSLTSGSSYGQYF. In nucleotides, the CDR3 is TGTGCCAGCAGTTTAACTAGCGGGAGTTCCTACGGGCAGTACTTC.

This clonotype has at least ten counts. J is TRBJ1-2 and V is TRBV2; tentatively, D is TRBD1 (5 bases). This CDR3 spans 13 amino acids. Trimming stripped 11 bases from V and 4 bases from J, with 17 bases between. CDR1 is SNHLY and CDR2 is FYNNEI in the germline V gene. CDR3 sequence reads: CADRGAHSYGYTF. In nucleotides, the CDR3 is TGTGCCGATAGGGGTGCTCACAGCTATGGCTACACCTTC.

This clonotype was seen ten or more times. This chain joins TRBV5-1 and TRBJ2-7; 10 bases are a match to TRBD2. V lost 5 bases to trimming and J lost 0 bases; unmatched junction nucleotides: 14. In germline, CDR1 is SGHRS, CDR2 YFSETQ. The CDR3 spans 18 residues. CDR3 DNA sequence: TGCGCCAGCAGTTACACAATCCGGACTAGCGGTTTCTCCTACGAGCAGTACTTC. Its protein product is CASSYTIRTSGFSYEQYF.

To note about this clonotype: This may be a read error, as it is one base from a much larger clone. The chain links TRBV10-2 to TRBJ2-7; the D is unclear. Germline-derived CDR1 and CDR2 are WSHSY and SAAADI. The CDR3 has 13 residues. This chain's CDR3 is CASSVADTYERYF. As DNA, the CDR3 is TGCGCCAGCAGTGTGGCAGACACCTACGAGCGGTACTTC.

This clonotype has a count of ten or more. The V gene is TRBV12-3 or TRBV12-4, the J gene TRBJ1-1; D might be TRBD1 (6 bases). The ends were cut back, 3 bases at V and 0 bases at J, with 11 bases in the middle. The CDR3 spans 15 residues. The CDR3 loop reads CASSFQGQLNTEAFF. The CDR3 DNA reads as TGTGCCAGCAGTTTTCAAGGACAGTTGAACACTGAAGCTTTCTTT.

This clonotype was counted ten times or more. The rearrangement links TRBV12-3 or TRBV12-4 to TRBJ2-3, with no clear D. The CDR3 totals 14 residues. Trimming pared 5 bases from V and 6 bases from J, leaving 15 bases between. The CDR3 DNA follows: TGTGCCAGCAGTCCACCGGGTGGCGCGGATACGCAGTATTTT. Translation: CASSPPGGADTQYF.

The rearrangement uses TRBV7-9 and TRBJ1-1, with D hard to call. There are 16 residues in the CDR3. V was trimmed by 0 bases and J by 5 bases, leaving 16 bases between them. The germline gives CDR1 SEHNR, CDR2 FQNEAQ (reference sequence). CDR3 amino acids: CASSLAGRAVGTEAFF. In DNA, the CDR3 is TGTGCCAGCAGCTTAGCGGGTAGGGCGGTCGGGACTGAAGCTTTCTTT.

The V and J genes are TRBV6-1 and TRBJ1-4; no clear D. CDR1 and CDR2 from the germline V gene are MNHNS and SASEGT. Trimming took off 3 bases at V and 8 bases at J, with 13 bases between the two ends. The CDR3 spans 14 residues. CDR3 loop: CASSDLTLGEKLFF. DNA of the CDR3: TGTGCCAGCAGTGATTTGACTCTTGGGGAAAAACTGTTTTTT.

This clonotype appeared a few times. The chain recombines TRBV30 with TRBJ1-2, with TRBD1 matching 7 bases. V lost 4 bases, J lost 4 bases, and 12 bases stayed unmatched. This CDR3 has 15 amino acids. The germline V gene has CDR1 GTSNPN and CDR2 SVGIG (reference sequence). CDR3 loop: CAWKSLSRGTYGYTF. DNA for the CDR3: TGTGCCTGGAAATCCTTAAGCAGGGGGACCTATGGCTACACCTTC.

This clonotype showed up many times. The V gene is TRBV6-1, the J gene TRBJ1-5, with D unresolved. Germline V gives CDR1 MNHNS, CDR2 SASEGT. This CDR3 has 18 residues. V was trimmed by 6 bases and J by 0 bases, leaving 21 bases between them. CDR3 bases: TGTGCCAGCAGGGCTTTAGGTATGGGTGCTTATAGCAATCAGCCCCAGCATTTT. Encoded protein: CASRALGMGAYSNQPQHF.

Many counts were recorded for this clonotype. The DNA for the CDR3 is TGTGCCAGCAGGAGCGGGGGAGCGGACTACGAGCAGTACTTC. Translated, it gives CASRSGGADYEQYF. This chain links TRBV7-9 with TRBJ2-7; TRBD2 matches at 8 bases. CDR3 length: 14 amino acids. The V gene end was trimmed by 6 bases and the J gene end by 3 bases; junction bases not matched to a gene: 7. CDR1 SEHNR and CDR2 FQNEAQ come from the germline V gene (reference sequence).

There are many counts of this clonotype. The chain's CDR3 is CASGLAKGVSNQPQHF. In DNA, the CDR3 is TGTGCTAGTGGTTTGGCTAAAGGCGTTAGCAATCAGCCCCAGCATTTT. This chain uses TRBV12-5 with TRBJ1-5; D uncertain. The V gene's germline CDR1 is LGHNT and CDR2 FRNRAP. Deletions cut 1 base from V and 0 bases from J, with 10 bases between. The CDR3 has 16 residues.

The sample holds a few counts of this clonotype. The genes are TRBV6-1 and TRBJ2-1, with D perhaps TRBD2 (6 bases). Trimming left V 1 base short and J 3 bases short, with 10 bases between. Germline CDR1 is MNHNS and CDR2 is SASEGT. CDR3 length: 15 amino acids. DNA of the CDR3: TGTGCCAGCAGTGAAGGACTAGGTGTCTACAATGAGCAGTTCTTC. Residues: CASSEGLGVYNEQFF.

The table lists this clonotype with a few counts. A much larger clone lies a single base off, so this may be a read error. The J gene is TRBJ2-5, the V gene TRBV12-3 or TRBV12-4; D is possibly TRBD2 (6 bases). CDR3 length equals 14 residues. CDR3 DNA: TGTGCCAGCATGGAATTTGGGGGACGGGAGACCCGGTACTTC. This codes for CASMEFGGRETRYF.

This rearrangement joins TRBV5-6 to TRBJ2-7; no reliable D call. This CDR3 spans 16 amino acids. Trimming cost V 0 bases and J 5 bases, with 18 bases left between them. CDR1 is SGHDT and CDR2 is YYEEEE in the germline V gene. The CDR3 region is CASSLGGGGSPHEQYF. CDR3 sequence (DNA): TGTGCCAGCAGCTTGGGAGGCGGCGGTTCTCCCCACGAGCAGTACTTC.

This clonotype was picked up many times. The CDR3 loop is CASRNRVLDEQFF. The CDR3 region has the DNA TGCGCCAGCAGAAACAGGGTACTGGATGAGCAGTTCTTC. The V call is TRBV5-1, the J call TRBJ2-1; tentatively, D is TRBD1 (6 bases). Germline CDR1 is SGHRS and CDR2 is YFSETQ. V dropped 5 bases and J dropped 8 bases, with 14 bases sitting between them. This CDR3 is built from 13 residues.

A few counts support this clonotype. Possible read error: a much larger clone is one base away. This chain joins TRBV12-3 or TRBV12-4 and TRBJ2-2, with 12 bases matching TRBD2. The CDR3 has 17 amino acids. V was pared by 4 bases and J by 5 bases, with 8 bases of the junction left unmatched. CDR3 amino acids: CASSSILAGGDTGELFF. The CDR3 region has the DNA TGTGCCAGCAGTTCGATACTAGCGGGAGGAGATACCGGGGAGCTGTTTTTT.

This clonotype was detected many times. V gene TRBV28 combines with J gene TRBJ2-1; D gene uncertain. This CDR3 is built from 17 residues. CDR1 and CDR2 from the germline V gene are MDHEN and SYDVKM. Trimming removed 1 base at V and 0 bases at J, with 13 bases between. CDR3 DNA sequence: TGTGCCAGCAGTTTATTTTACACATGGAACTCCTACAATGAGCAGTTCTTC. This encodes CASSLFYTWNSYNEQFF.

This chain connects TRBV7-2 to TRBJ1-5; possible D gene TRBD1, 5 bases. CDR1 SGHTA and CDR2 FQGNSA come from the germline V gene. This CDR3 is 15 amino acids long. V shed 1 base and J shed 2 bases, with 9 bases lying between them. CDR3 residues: CASSLEGAGNQPQHF. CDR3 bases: TGTGCCAGCAGCTTAGAAGGGGCGGGCAATCAGCCCCAGCATTTT.

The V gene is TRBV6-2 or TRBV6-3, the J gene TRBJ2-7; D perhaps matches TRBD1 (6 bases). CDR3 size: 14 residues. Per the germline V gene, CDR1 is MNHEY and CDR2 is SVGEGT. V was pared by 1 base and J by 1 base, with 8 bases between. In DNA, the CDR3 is TGTGCCAGCAGTTACTTAGGACAGTCCTACGAGCAGTACTTC. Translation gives CASSYLGQSYEQYF.

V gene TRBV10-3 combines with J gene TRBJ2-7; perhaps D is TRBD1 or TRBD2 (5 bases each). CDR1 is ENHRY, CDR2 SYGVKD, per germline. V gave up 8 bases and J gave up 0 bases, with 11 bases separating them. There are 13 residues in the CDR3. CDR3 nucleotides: TGTGCCATCGGGTCAGGGAGCTCCTACGAGCAGTACGTC. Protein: CAIGSGSSYEQYV.